The T cell receptor (beta chain) under discussion was sequenced for a study of T cells in Graves' hyperthyroidism and ophthalmopathy. Study details: The blood sample was taken at first diagnosis, before treatment began.

Only one count was recorded for this clonotype. Its antigen is undetermined. Overall study findings and caveats: Researchers found most expanded thyroid clonotypes above 0.001 in blood as well.

CDR3 length: 15 amino acids. The V and J ends lost 0 bases and 1 base respectively, with 8 bases between them. Germline V gives CDR1 MNHEY, CDR2 SVGAGI. It was RNA transcripts that yielded the amplified TCR beta CDR3 regions. The HTBI primer set served for first-round RT-PCR of the TCR CDR3. TCRdb passed the multiplex PCR reads through MiXCR, listing each CDR3 protein once. The profile covers over 700,000 distinct CDR3 sequences, with about 35% appearing a single time and roughly 31% taken by the ten largest. In patients aged 18 to 65, hyperthyroidism was newly diagnosed, with duration under 2 months.

The sequencing sample was made of blood. V is TRBV6-5 and J is TRBJ2-3; no firm D call. This clonotype originated in a woman in her thirties or forties with Graves' hyperthyroidism. CDR3 nucleotide sequence: TGTGCCAGCAGTTACTCTCGCGGCGGCACAGATACGCAGTATTTT. Its protein product is CASSYSRGGTDTQYF.